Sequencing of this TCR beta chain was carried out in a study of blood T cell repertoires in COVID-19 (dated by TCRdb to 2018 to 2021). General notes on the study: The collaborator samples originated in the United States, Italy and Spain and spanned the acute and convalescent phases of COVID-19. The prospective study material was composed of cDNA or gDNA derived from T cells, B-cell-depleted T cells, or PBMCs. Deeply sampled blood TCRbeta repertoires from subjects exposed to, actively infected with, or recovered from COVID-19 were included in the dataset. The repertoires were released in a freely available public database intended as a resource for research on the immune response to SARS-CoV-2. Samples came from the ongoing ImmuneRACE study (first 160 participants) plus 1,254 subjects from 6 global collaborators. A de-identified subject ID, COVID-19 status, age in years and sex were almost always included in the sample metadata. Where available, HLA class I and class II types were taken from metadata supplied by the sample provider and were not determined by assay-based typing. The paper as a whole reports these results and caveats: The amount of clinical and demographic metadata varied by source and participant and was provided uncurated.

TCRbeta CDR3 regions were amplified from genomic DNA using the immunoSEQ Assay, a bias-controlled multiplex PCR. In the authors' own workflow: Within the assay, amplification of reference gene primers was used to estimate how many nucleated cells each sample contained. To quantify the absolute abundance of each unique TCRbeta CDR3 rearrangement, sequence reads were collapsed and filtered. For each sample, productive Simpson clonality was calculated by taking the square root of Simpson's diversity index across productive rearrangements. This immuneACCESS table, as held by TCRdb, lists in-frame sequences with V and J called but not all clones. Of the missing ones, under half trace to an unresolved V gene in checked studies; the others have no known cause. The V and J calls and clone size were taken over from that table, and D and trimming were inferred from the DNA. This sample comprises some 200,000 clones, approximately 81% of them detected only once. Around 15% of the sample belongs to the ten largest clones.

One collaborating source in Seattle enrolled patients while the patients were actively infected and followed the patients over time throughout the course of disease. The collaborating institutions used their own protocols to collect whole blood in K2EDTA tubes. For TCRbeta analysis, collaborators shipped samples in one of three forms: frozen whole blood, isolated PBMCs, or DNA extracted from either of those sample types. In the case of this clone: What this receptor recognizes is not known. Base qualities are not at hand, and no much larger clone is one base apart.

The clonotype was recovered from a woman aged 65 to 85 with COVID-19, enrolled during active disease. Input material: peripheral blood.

The base sequence is TGTGCCAGCAGCCCCGACAGCTCTGGAAACACCATATATTTT. Its translation is CASSPDSSGNTIYF. The chain joins TRBV6-5 to TRBJ1-3; TRBD1 is a possible D gene, resting on 5 matching bases. The trim is 6 bases for V and 0 bases for J, with a gap of 9 bases between the germline ends. Via the germline V gene, CDR1 is MNHEY and CDR2 SVGAGI. The CDR3 covers 14 residues, taking in both the cysteine and the phenylalanine. CDR3 DNA is the only sequence kept; it has 42 bases, read in frame from the first base.